The source of this TCR beta chain is a study of metastatic and nonmetastatic thyroid tumors. Study-level background: Repertoires from blood and tumor or nodule tissue of malignant and benign thyroid patients were compared.

No patient had received any treatment before thyroid surgery. Overall study results and limits: Benign nodules were reported to have significantly lower TCR beta diversity than malignant thyroid tumors, in blood and tumor.

As regards this clone: No antigen is known for it.

TCRdb re-analyzed the PCR reads through MiXCR. The sample holds almost 70,000 clones; 12% to 15% are singletons and the top ten take around 7%. Sequences were obtained from blood. The clonotype comes from a male donor with papillary thyroid cancer or a benign thyroid nodule (not recorded which). Some clones in this sample may be carry-over from other donors' samples.

The CDR3 region is CASRAVGQGGYGYTF. Written as DNA, the CDR3 is TGTGCCAGCAGGGCCGTGGGACAGGGGGGGTATGGCTACACCTTC. V gene TRBV28 combines with J gene TRBJ1-2, with TRBD1 matching over 11 bases. Germline values: CDR1 MDHEN, CDR2 SYDVKM. J was trimmed by 5 bases and V by 6 bases; bases with no gene match: 8. The CDR3 length is 15 residues.